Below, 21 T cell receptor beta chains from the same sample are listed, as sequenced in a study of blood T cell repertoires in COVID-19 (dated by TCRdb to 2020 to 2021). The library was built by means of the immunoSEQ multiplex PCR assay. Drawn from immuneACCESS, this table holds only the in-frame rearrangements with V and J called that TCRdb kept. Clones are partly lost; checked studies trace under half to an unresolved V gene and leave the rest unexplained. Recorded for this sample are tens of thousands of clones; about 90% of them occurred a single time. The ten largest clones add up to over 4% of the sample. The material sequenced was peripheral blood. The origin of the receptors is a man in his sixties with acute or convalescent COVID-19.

In DNA, the CDR3 is TGTGCCAGCAGTGAAGCGCGGGGAAATGGCTACACCTTC. It specifies CASSEARGNGYTF. This rearrangement joins TRBV6-1 to TRBJ1-2; no reliable D call. The length of the CDR3 is 13 residues. Looked up from germline, CDR1 is MNHNS and CDR2 is SASEGT. Between the trimmed V and J ends, which lost 0 bases and 6 bases, there was a span of 8 bases.

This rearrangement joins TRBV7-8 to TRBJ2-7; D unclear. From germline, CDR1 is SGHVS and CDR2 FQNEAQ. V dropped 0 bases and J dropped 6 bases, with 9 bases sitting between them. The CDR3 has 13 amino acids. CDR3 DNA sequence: TGTGCCAGCAGCTTAGCGCCTAGTTCCGAGCAGTACTTC. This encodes CASSLAPSSEQYF.

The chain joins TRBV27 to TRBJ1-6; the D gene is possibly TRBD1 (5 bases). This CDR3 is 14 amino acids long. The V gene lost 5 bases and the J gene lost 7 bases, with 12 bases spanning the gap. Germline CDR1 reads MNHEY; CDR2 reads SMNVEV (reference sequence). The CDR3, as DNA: TGTGCCAGCAGTGTTCAGGGTGGGAATTCACCCCTCCACTTT. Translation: CASSVQGGNSPLHF.

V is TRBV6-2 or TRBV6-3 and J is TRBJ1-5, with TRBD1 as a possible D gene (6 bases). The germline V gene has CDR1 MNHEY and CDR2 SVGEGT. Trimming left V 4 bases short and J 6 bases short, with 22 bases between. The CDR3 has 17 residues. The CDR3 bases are TGTGCCAGCAGTTTTACAGGGAAGGACTTGAGAACTCAGCCCCAGCATTTT. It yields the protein CASSFTGKDLRTQPQHF.

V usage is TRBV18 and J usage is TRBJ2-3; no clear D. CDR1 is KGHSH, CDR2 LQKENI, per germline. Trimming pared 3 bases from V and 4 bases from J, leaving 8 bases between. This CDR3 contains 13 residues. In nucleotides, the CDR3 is TGTGCCAGCTCACCCCCTAGTGCAGATACGCAGTATTTT. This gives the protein CASSPPSADTQYF.

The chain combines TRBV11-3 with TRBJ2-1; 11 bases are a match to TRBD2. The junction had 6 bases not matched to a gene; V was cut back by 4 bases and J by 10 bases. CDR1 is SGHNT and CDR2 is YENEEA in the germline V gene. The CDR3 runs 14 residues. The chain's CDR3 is CASSSLAGVGEQFF. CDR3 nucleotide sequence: TGTGCCAGCAGCTCACTAGCGGGAGTAGGGGAGCAGTTCTTC.

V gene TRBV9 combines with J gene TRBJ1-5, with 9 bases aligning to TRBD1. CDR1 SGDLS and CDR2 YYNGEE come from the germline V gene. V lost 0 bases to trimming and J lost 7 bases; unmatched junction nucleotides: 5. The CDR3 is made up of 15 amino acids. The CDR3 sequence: CASSVGGQGGQPQHF. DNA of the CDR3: TGTGCCAGCAGCGTAGGGGGACAGGGTGGGCAGCCCCAGCATTTT.

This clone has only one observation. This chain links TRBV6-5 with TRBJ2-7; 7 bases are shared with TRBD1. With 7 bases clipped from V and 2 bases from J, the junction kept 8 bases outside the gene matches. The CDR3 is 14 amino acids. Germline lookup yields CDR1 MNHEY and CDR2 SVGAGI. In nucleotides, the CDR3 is TGTGCCAGCACCCGGACAGGCCAGACCTACGAGCAGTACTTC. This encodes CASTRTGQTYEQYF.

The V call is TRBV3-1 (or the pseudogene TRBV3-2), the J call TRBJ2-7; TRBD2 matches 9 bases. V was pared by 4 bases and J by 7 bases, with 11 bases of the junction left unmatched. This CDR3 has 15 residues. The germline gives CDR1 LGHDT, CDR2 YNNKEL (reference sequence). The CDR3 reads CASSLLAGRGWEQYF. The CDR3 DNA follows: TGTGCCAGCAGCCTGCTAGCGGGAAGAGGTTGGGAGCAGTACTTC.

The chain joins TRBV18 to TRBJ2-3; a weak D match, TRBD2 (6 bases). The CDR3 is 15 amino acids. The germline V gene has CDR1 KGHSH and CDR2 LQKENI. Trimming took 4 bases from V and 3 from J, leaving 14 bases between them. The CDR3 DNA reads TGTGCCAGCTCACAGGCCGGTGGGGGGACAGATACGCAGTATTTT. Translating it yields CASSQAGGGTDTQYF.

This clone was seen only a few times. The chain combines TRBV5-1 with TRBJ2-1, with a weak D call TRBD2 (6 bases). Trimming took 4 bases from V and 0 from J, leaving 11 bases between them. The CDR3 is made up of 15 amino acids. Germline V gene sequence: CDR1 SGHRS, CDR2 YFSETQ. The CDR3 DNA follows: TGCGCCAGCAGCGACTGGAGGGGCTCCTACAATGAGCAGTTCTTC. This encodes CASSDWRGSYNEQFF. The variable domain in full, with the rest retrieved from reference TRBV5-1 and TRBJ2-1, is KAGVTQTPRYLIKTRGQQVTLSCSPISGHRSVSWYQQTPGQGLQFLFEYFSETQRNKGNFPGRFSGRQFSNSRSEMNVSTLELGDSALYLCASSDWRGSYNEQFFGPGTRLTVL.

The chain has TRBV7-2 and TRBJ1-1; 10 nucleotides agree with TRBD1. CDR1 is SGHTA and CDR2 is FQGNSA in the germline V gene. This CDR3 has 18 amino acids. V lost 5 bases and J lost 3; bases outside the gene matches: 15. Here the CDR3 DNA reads TGTGCCAGCAGCACCGGGGCGGTGACAGGGGGCTGGTACACTGAAGCTTTCTTT. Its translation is CASSTGAVTGGWYTEAFF.

The DNA of the CDR3 is TGTGCCAGCAGCCAACCGGGGGCAGGGGGAAAAGCTTTCTTT. This gives the protein CASSQPGAGGKAFF. The chain has TRBV3-1 (or the pseudogene TRBV3-2) and TRBJ1-1, with 7 bases identical to TRBD1. There are 14 residues in the CDR3. After removal of 2 bases from V and 9 bases from J, the junction contained 9 bases not matched to a gene. Germline loops: CDR1 LGHDT, CDR2 YNNKEL (reference sequence).

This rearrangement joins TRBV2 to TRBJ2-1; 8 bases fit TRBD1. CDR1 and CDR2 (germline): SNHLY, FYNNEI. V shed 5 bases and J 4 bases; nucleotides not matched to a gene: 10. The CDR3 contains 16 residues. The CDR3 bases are TGTGCCAGCAGTCTTGGACAGGGAAGGGCGTACAATGAGCAGTTCTTC. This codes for CASSLGQGRAYNEQFF.

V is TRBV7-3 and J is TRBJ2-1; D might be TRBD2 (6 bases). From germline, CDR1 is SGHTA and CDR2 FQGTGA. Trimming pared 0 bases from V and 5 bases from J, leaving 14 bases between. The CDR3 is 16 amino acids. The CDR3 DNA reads TGTGCCAGCAGCTTAACCTCAAGCGGGCCGAACAATGAGCAGTTCTTC. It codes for CASSLTSSGPNNEQFF.

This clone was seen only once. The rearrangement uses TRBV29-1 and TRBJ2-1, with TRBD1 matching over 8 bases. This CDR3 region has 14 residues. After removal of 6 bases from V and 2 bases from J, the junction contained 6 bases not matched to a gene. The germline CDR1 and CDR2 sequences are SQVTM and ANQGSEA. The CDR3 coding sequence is TGCAGCGTCGCCCGGGACAGGACCTACAATGAGCAGTTCTTC. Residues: CSVARDRTYNEQFF.

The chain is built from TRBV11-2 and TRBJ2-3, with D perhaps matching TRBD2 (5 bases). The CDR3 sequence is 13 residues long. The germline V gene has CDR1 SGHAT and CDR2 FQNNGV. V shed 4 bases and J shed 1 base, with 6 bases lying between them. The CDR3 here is CASSYGGTDTQYF. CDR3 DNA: TGTGCCAGCAGCTACGGGGGCACAGATACGCAGTATTTT.

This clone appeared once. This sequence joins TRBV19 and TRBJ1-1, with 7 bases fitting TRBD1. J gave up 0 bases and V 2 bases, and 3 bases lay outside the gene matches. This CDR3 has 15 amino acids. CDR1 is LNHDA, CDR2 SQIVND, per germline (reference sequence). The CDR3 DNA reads TGTGCCAGTAGTATAACAGGGGCCTTGAACACTGAAGCTTTCTTT. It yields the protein CASSITGALNTEAFF. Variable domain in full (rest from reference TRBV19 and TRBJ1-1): DGGITQSPKYLFRKEGQNVTLSCEQNLNHDAMYWYRQDPGQGLRLIYYSQIVNDFQKGDIAEGYSVSREKKESFPLTVTSAQKNPTAFYLCASSITGALNTEAFFGQGTRLTVV.

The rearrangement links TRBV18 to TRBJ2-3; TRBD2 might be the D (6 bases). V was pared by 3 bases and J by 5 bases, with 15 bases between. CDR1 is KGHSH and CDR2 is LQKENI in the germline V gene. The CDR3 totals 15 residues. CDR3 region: CASSPEGPFQDTQYF. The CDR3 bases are TGTGCCAGCTCACCGGAGGGACCGTTCCAAGATACGCAGTATTTT. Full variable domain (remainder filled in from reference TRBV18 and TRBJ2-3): NAGVMQNPRHLVRRRGQEARLRCSPMKGHSHVYWYRQLPEEGLKFMVYLQKENIIDESGMPKERFSAEFPKEGPSILRIQQVVRGDSAAYFCASSPEGPFQDTQYFGPGTRLTVL.

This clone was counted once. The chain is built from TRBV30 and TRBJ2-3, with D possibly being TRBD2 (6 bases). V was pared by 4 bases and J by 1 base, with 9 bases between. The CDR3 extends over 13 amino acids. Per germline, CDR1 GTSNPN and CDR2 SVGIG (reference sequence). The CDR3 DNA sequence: TGTGCCTGGAATCCGGGAGGCACAGATACGCAGTATTTT. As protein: CAWNPGGTDTQYF.

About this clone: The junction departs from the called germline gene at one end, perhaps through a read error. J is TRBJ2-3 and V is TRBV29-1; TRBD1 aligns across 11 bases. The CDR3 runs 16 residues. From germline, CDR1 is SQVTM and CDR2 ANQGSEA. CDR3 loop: CSVEDSGQGETDTQYF. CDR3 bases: TGCAGCGTGGAAGACTCGGGACAGGGGGAGACAGATACGCAGTATTTT.